This T cell receptor (beta chain) was captured by sequencing in a study of blood T cell repertoires in COVID-19. At the level of the study: Samples came from the United States, Italy and Spain, spanning acute and convalescent COVID-19. The analysed material was cDNA or gDNA that came from T cells, B-cell-depleted T cells, or PBMCs.

Note on this clone: One end of the junction varies from germline; a read error may be responsible.

The germline gives CDR1 LNHDA, CDR2 SQIVND (reference sequence). The CDR3 has 11 residues. In the original processing: Cell counts per sample came from amplifying reference gene primers. This table comes from immunoSEQ multiplex PCR, and its TCRdb copy is limited to in-frame clones, with some not included. The V and J calls and clone size are taken from that table; D and trimming were inferred from the DNA. The table shows 35,000 to 45,000 clones, with approximately 91% occurring only once. Sequenced material: peripheral blood. The receptor's source is a human donor in a cohort sampled during active COVID-19. The chain carries TRBV19 and TRBJ1-1; D uncertain. The CDR3 protein is CASSIGLQLLF. The CDR3 nucleotides are TGTGCCAGTAGTATTGGACTACAACTTCTCTTT.